This TCR beta chain is from a study of blood T cells in healthy people across ages (dated by TCRdb to between 2015 and 2017). The study in broad terms: Template switching captured roughly one uniquely barcoded TCR beta cDNA molecule per two T cells in model experiments. To track age-related changes in TCR beta repertoire diversity, the study relied on deep sequencing normalized with unique cDNA molecular identifiers. The study analyzed two additional independent replicas of 1 million unique cDNA reads from the same blood draw for two donors, one aged 18 to 30 and one aged 80 or older. The donors were divided into four age groups: young (average approximately 16 years), middle-aged (almost 40), aged (about 56) and long-lived (82).

Of note for this clonotype: Its antigen remains unidentified. No base-level quality is on record; no much larger clone is a single base apart.

The method behind the library was 5' RACE. For sequencing, an Illumina HiSeq 2500 was employed. A second about 7 to 12 cycle PCR used a sample-barcoded 5' primer and a J-beta primer mix. Each TCR beta cDNA molecule received a unique molecular identifier from a template-switch 5' adaptor carrying 12 random nucleotides. Each sample yielded at least 2.5 million CDR3-containing paired-end reads. The Mint cDNA synthesis kit, primed by a TRBC-specific oligonucleotide, was used to synthesize first-strand cDNA from all RNA. All cDNA was treated with uracil-DNA glycosylase and then went through a first 18-cycle PCR with the universal primers M1SS and BC2_uni_R. In the source study's methods: For normalization, 1 million high-quality reads, each with a distinct molecular identifier, were randomly selected from each sample. Instead of being binned into consensus sequences, reads that shared molecular identifiers were thrown out. MiTCR, run with a Q25 quality threshold and the strictest error-elimination algorithm, handled CDR3 identification, clonotype clustering and error correction. A nonparametric unseen species model with Euler transformation was used to estimate a lower bound on total TCR beta diversity. The public reads were reanalyzed by TCRdb: fastp trimming at Q25, MiXCR alignment, in-frame beta chains only. Records with the same CDR3 protein are collapsed into one entry carrying the most frequent genes and DNA. For this entry, the V and J calls and clone size follow TCRdb and not the study's own pipeline. This sample gives 500,000 to 650,000 distinct CDR3 sequences in total; roughly a quarter of them show up just once. The ten most abundant clones make up approximately 3.7% of the sample.

General study outcomes and caveats: Because donor CMV infection status was unknown, age-related changes in expanded clonotypes were potentially confounded. The long-lived group showed more naive CD4+ T cells, fewer expanded clones and increased TCR diversity than the aged group, suggesting age selection. Total diversity estimates from one million sequenced T cells were considered lower bounds and underestimates. Conclusive comparison of naive and antigen-experienced compartments was prevented by the profiling of bulk unsorted PBMCs. There was a strong correlation between observed TCR beta diversity and the percentage of naive T cells measured by flow cytometry. Observed TCR beta diversity per million T cells fell roughly linearly with age, and a significant reduction was already apparent by age around 36.

V is shortened by 5 bases, J by 4 bases, and the region joining them spans 14 bases. CDR1 DFQATT and CDR2 SNEGSKA are derived from the germline V gene (reference sequence). From the cysteine through the phenylalanine, the CDR3 covers 13 amino acids. Only the CDR3 region is kept as DNA, spanning 39 bases read in frame from base 1. The donors were roughly 39 Caucasian individuals from Russia, aged roughly 6 to 100 years, who were systemically healthy. Around 9.7 milliliters of peripheral blood were collected from each donor into EDTA-treated Vacutainer tubes. Ficoll-Paque density-gradient centrifugation was used to isolate PBMCs, with at least 7 million per sample. Total RNA was extracted from PBMCs with Trizol reagent, with at least 5 micrograms obtained per sample. For every donor, an aliquot of PBMCs went through flow cytometry to measure the percentages of naive CD45RAhigh/CD27high T cells. These data were also filed under a second study, of T cells of mothers and their children. From that second study: Nine systemically healthy Caucasian individuals, comprising three mothers and their six children, were included as donors. cDNA synthesis used all of the extracted RNA, with around 1.6 ug of RNA in each 15 ul reaction. In the second PCR, the M1S primer added sample barcodes and 2-4 random nucleotides. More than 8 million TCR beta CDR3 reads were obtained from each mother, and roughly 3 million reads were obtained from each child. Thymic selection shapes the output of TCR recombination in a similar way in related and unrelated pairs, and inherited differences have a minor effect. Normalized repertoire overlap was always slightly but never significantly higher in related than unrelated mother-child pairs. Persistent microchimeric T cell clones were not detected, at a sensitivity of 95 to 100 clones per million clonotypes. Deep NGS was used in the study to compare the TCR beta repertoires of mothers and children and to look for features that separate related mother-child pairs from unrelated individuals. Mothers averaged roughly 40 +/- 4 years of age and children averaged around 10 +/- 4 years. After adapter ligation with NEBNext reagents, the libraries were sequenced on Illumina HiSeq 2000 with 100+100 nt paired-end reads. Mother and child libraries were prepared a month apart and sequenced in separate runs to prevent cross-contamination. For each donor, between about 500,000 and 2,000,000 distinct TCR beta clonotypes were identified. Naive TCR beta clonotypes were estimated from low-frequency clonotypes matched to each donor's FACS-determined naive share, without sorting.

The sample comprised blood. Recombination joined TRBV20-1 with TRBJ1-1; the D gene is possibly TRBD1, with 6 bases matching. The TCR was taken from a boy aged 2 to 10 in good health. The CDR3 here reads CSAWDKGGTEAFF. The DNA sequence reads TGCAGTGCTTGGGATAAGGGGGGCACTGAAGCTTTCTTT.